Following are 22 T cell receptor beta chains from one sample sequenced in a study of cytomegalovirus exposure and HLA in healthy donors (dated by TCRdb to about 2017). Receptor libraries were prepared by the immunoSEQ multiplex PCR assay. The source is immuneACCESS, and TCRdb retained only in-frame sequences with V and J called. Part of the clones is not carried over; for the studies checked, unresolved V genes explain less than half of this, and the remainder is unexplained. This sample is represented by about 200,000 clones; around 88% of them were singletons. Jointly, the top ten make up just under 3% of the sample. Sequencing was done on a sample of PBMCs. The receptors shown here come from a woman aged 18-35 years in good health and CMV-seronegative.

This rearrangement joins TRBV4-1 to TRBJ2-7; 10 nucleotides line up with TRBD2. The junction had 7 bases not matched to a gene; V was cut back by 1 base and J by 4 bases. Looked up from germline, CDR1 is MGHRA and CDR2 is YSYEKL. This CDR3 has 16 residues. CDR3 nucleotide sequence: TGCGCCAGCAGCCAAGGGAGTGGACTAGCGGTATACGAGCAGTACTTC. This encodes CASSQGSGLAVYEQYF.

The chain carries TRBV7-2 and TRBJ2-1, with 10 nucleotides matching TRBD2. In germline, CDR1 is SGHTA, CDR2 FQGNSA. The trim removed 5 bases at V and 5 bases at J, leaving 9 bases unmatched. The CDR3 has 16 amino acids. This chain's CDR3 is CASSAPAGGPDNEQFF. The CDR3 region has the DNA TGTGCCAGCAGCGCACCAGCGGGAGGGCCGGACAATGAGCAGTTCTTC.

The rearrangement uses TRBV19 and TRBJ1-2; 10 bases are shared with TRBD1. Per the germline V gene, CDR1 is LNHDA and CDR2 is SQIVND (reference sequence). Losses at the gene ends were 3 bases for V and 2 bases for J; bases not matched to a gene: 12. The CDR3 has 18 amino acids. The CDR3 sequence: CASSMEPGQGIKNYGYTF. The CDR3 nucleotides are TGTGCCAGTAGTATGGAACCGGGACAGGGGATCAAGAACTATGGCTACACCTTC.

A few counts support this clone. The genes are TRBV10-1 and TRBJ2-4, with 7 bases matching TRBD1. Germline V lookup: CDR1 WNHNN, CDR2 SYGVQD (reference sequence). V gave up 6 bases and J gave up 9 bases; unmatched junction bases: 8. This CDR3 is built from 13 residues. CDR3 sequence reads: CASSQDRVGIQYF. The CDR3 DNA sequence: TGCGCCAGCAGCCAAGACAGGGTGGGCATTCAGTACTTC.

The rearrangement links TRBV28 to TRBJ1-1; 10 nucleotides align to TRBD1. The CDR3 is 15 residues long. The V segment lost 3 bases and the J segment 4 bases; nucleotides outside the gene matches: 5. The germline V gene encodes CDR1 MDHEN and CDR2 SYDVKM. The CDR3 here is CASSFGTGVFTEAFF. For the CDR3, the DNA is TGTGCCAGCAGTTTTGGGACAGGGGTTTTCACTGAAGCTTTCTTT.

This chain uses TRBV7-8 with TRBJ2-5; D is undetermined. Looked up from germline, CDR1 is SGHVS and CDR2 is FQNEAQ. The CDR3 spans 13 residues. With 4 bases removed from V and 1 base from J, the gap between germline ends came to 7 bases. The CDR3 sequence is CASSWRRQETQYF. In DNA form, the CDR3 reads TGTGCCAGCAGCTGGCGGCGCCAAGAGACCCAGTACTTC.

The chain joins TRBV27 to TRBJ1-1, with unresolved D. The V gene lost 5 bases and the J gene lost 2 bases, with 9 bases spanning the gap. Germline V gene lookup returns CDR1 MNHEY and CDR2 SMNVEV (reference sequence). This CDR3 comprises 13 residues. The CDR3 is CASSRQTNTEAFF. CDR3 bases: TGTGCCAGCAGTAGACAAACCAACACTGAAGCTTTCTTT.

This chain joins TRBV2 and TRBJ1-4; D unclear. V dropped 4 bases and J dropped 0 bases, with 15 bases sitting between them. In germline, CDR1 is SNHLY, CDR2 FYNNEI. This CDR3 is 17 amino acids long. CDR3 sequence reads: CASSGASDSATNEKLFF. CDR3 DNA sequence: TGTGCCAGCAGTGGGGCGTCCGATTCAGCAACTAATGAAAAACTGTTTTTT.

This sequence joins TRBV7-8 and TRBJ2-7, with 8 bases identical to TRBD1. The length of the CDR3 is 19 residues. Trimming removed 1 base from V and 3 bases from J; junction bases left unmatched: 17. Per germline, CDR1 SGHVS and CDR2 FQNEAQ. The CDR3 spells CASSLVASGAGQEFYEQYF. The CDR3 nucleotides are TGTGCCAGCAGCTTAGTAGCTTCCGGGGCGGGACAGGAGTTCTACGAGCAGTACTTC.

V is TRBV16 and J is TRBJ1-1, with D hard to call. The CDR3 totals 12 residues. Trimming took 2 bases from V and 3 from J, leaving 4 bases between them. CDR1 and CDR2 (germline): KGHSY, FQNENV. The CDR3 reads CASSQLYTEAFF. CDR3 in DNA: TGTGCCAGCAGCCAACTCTACACTGAAGCTTTCTTT.

The J gene is TRBJ1-1, the V gene TRBV7-2; D remains ambiguous. The germline V gene has CDR1 SGHTA and CDR2 FQGNSA. V gave up 4 bases and J gave up 5 bases, with 14 bases separating them. The CDR3 is made up of 14 amino acids. CDR3 protein: CASSSMGGWTEAFF. CDR3 DNA: TGTGCCAGCAGCTCGATGGGAGGGTGGACTGAAGCTTTCTTT.

The CDR3 region has the DNA TGTGCCATCAGTGAGGGGAGGGTAATCTATGGCTACACCTTC. It encodes CAISEGRVIYGYTF. This sequence joins TRBV10-3 and TRBJ1-2; D gene uncertain. V shed 2 bases and J shed 4 bases, with 11 bases lying between them. Germline V gene lookup returns CDR1 ENHRY and CDR2 SYGVKD. The CDR3 totals 14 residues.

The rearrangement uses TRBV5-4 and TRBJ2-1, with 8 positions matching TRBD1. The CDR3 has 15 residues. Germline-derived CDR1 and CDR2 are SGHNT and YYREEE (reference sequence). The V segment lost 4 bases and the J segment 5 bases; nucleotides outside the gene matches: 8. The CDR3 bases are TGTGCCAGCAGCACCCCGGGACAGGCCGACAATGAGCAGTTCTTC. Translation gives CASSTPGQADNEQFF.

V is TRBV4-3 and J is TRBJ2-1; 7 bases fit TRBD1. The CDR3 runs to 16 residues. Per germline, CDR1 LGHNA and CDR2 YSLEER. Trimming took 0 bases from V and 4 from J; bases not matched to a gene: 6. The CDR3 DNA sequence: TGCGCCAGCAGCCAAGATCTGGACAGGATTTACAATGAGCAGTTCTTC. Amino acid sequence: CASSQDLDRIYNEQFF.

DNA of the CDR3: TGCAGCGTTGACAGTCTAGAGGGCAACGAGCAGTACTTC. Translated: CSVDSLEGNEQYF. The chain uses TRBV29-1 and TRBJ2-7; D might be TRBD2 (5 bases). The CDR3 sequence is 13 residues long. Between the trimmed V and J ends, which lost 3 bases and 5 bases, there was a span of 14 bases. Germline V lookup: CDR1 SQVTM, CDR2 ANQGSEA.

This clone was counted once. The chain employs TRBV6-5 and TRBJ2-3; perhaps TRBD1 as D (5 bases). The germline V gene has CDR1 MNHEY and CDR2 SVGAGI. Deletions cut 5 bases from V and 0 bases from J, with 12 bases between. The CDR3 length is 15 residues. The CDR3 loop is CASSGAEPSTDTQYF. CDR3 DNA: TGTGCCAGCAGTGGGGCCGAACCCAGCACAGATACGCAGTATTTT.

The chain couples TRBV5-1 to TRBJ2-7, with TRBD1 matching over 7 bases. The V gene end was trimmed by 0 bases and the J gene end by 4 bases; junction bases not matched to a gene: 4. CDR3 size: 14 residues. The germline CDR1 and CDR2 sequences are SGHRS and YFSETQ. CDR3 nucleotide sequence: TGCGCCAGCAGCTTGGCCGGGACAGTATACGAGCAGTACTTC. Its protein product is CASSLAGTVYEQYF. The entire variable domain, with the rest obtained from reference TRBV5-1 and TRBJ2-7, is as follows: KAGVTQTPRYLIKTRGQQVTLSCSPISGHRSVSWYQQTPGQGLQFLFEYFSETQRNKGNFPGRFSGRQFSNSRSEMNVSTLELGDSALYLCASSLAGTVYEQYFGPGTRLTVT.

CDR3 bases: TGTGCCAGCAGTTACTCCCAACTAACGACCTCCTACGAGCAGTACTTC. Its translation: CASSYSQLTTSYEQYF. The chain has TRBV6-5 and TRBJ2-7; D call uncertain. This CDR3 spans 16 amino acids. V lost 0 bases, J lost 0 bases, and 12 bases lay in between. Germline CDR1 and CDR2: MNHEY and SVGAGI.

The chain combines TRBV29-1 with TRBJ2-7; maybe TRBD2 (6 bases). CDR3 size: 14 residues. Germline CDR1 is SQVTM and CDR2 is ANQGSEA. Trimming cost V 6 bases and J 0 bases, with 15 bases left between them. CDR3 DNA sequence: TGCAGCGTGGGGACTCGACAAAGCTCCTACGAGCAGTACTTC. Translation: CSVGTRQSSYEQYF.

The chain has TRBV5-6 and TRBJ2-1, with 8 bases fitting TRBD2. Trimming took 6 bases from V and 3 from J; bases not matched to a gene: 14. Germline V gene lookup returns CDR1 SGHDT and CDR2 YYEEEE. This CDR3 has 17 residues. CDR3 sequence reads: CASTDELREGLYNEQFF. The CDR3 DNA reads as TGTGCCAGCACCGATGAGCTCCGGGAGGGCCTCTACAATGAGCAGTTCTTC.

The genes are TRBV7-9 and TRBJ2-7, with unresolved D. With 5 bases removed from V and 0 bases from J, the gap between germline ends came to 20 bases. The CDR3 sequence is 17 residues long. Germline lookup yields CDR1 SEHNR and CDR2 FQNEAQ (reference sequence). This CDR3 is CASSLIGRRKSSYEQYF. The CDR3 nucleotides are TGTGCCAGCAGCCTAATTGGTAGGCGGAAAAGCTCCTACGAGCAGTACTTC.

The chain recombines TRBV13 with TRBJ2-7, with 10 nucleotides matching TRBD1. CDR1 and CDR2 from the germline V gene are PRHDT and FYEKMQ (reference sequence). There are 14 residues in the CDR3. V lost 5 bases, J lost 7 bases, and 8 bases stayed unmatched. The CDR3 coding sequence is TGTGCCAGCAGCAACCGGGACAGGGGATGGGAGCAGTACTTC. This sequence encodes CASSNRDRGWEQYF.